The text below deals with one T cell receptor (beta chain). The source of the sample is a study of blood T cell repertoires in COVID-19. As for the study in general: Samples representing acute and convalescent COVID-19 were sourced from the United States, Italy and Spain. The cDNA or gDNA used as material had been derived from T cells, B-cell-depleted T cells, or PBMCs.

CDR3 length equals 15 residues. Germline V gives CDR1 SGHRS, CDR2 YFSETQ. Trimming removed 7 bases at V and 0 bases at J, with 14 bases between. Only in-frame clones appear in the TCRdb table, and some are missing; sequencing was by immunoSEQ multiplex PCR. The sample has over 200,000 clones, around four fifths seen once. The chain recombines TRBV5-1 with TRBJ2-1; TRBD2 is a possible D gene (6 bases). Sample: peripheral blood. The source is a woman in her 70s with active or convalescent COVID-19. The CDR3 region has the DNA TGCGCCAGCGGGCAGGCGGGGCCCTCCTACAATGAGCAGTTCTTC. Translated: CASGQAGPSYNEQFF. Full variable domain (remainder filled in from reference TRBV5-1 and TRBJ2-1): KAGVTQTPRYLIKTRGQQVTLSCSPISGHRSVSWYQQTPGQGLQFLFEYFSETQRNKGNFPGRFSGRQFSNSRSEMNVSTLELGDSALYLCASGQAGPSYNEQFFGPGTRLTVL.